This T cell receptor (beta chain) came from a study of chemoradiotherapy in HPV16-positive cancers. Germline CDR1 and CDR2: SGHDN and FVKESK. The CDR3 has 14 residues. V was shortened by 2 bases and J by 4 bases, with 11 bases between the two germline ends. Data came from immunoSEQ multiplex PCR; TCRdb stores just in-frame clones and leaves some out. The data show 45,000 to 60,000 clones, under 95% seen once. This chain uses TRBV14 with TRBJ1-1; D gene unclear. The specimen was blood, collected from a patient who underwent chemoradiotherapy. This clonotype was obtained from a human donor with HPV-associated anogenital cancer. CDR3 protein: CASSQFRGGTEAFF. The CDR3, as DNA: TGTGCCAGCAGCCAATTTCGGGGTGGCACTGAAGCTTTCTTT.